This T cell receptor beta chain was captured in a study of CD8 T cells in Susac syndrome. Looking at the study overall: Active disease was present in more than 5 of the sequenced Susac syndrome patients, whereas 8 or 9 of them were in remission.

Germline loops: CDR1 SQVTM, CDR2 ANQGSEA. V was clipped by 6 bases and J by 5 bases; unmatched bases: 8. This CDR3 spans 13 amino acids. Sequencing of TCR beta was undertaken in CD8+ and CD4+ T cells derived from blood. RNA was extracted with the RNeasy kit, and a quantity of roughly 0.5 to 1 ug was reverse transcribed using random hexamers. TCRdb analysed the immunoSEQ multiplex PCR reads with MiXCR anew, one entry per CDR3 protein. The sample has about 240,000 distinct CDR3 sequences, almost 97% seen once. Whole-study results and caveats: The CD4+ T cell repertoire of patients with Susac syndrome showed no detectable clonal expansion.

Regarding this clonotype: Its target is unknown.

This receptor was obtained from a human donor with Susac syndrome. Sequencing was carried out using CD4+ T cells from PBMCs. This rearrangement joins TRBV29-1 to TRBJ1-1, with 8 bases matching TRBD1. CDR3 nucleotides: TGCAGCGTCTTCAGGGGGCTTGGTACTGAAGCTTTCTTT. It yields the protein CSVFRGLGTEAFF. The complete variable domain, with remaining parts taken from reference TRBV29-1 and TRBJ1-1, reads SAVISQKPSRDICQRGTSLTIQCQVDSQVTMMFWYRQQPGQSLTLIATANQGSEATYESGFVIDKFPISRPNLTFSTLTVSNMSPEDSSIYLCSVFRGLGTEAFFGQGTRLTVV.